The sequence of this T cell receptor beta chain was determined in a study of blood T cell repertoires in COVID-19. Study in general: COVID-19 samples from acute and convalescent phases originated in the United States, Italy and Spain. T cells, B-cell-depleted T cells, or PBMCs supplied cDNA or gDNA.

Method: immunoSEQ multiplex PCR; TCRdb's copy keeps in-frame clones and lacks some. The table lists 350,000 to 450,000 clones, approximately 86% of them singletons, with 2.5% to 3.5% in the top ten. The junction had 11 bases not matched to a gene; V was cut back by 1 base and J by 1 base. Germline V gene data show CDR1 as LGHNA and CDR2 as YNFKEQ. CDR3 length: 18 residues. This chain uses TRBV4-2 with TRBJ2-7, with 9 nucleotides matching TRBD2. The sequenced sample consisted of peripheral blood. This TCR was sampled from a human donor in a cohort sampled during active COVID-19. The DNA for the CDR3 is TGTGCCAGCAGCCAAGGCTTGGCGGGAGGGCCAGTGTCCTACGAGCAGTACTTC. Amino acid sequence: CASSQGLAGGPVSYEQYF.